This TCR beta chain was profiled in a study of post-analysis software for immune sequencing data. Turning to the study itself: Recorded subtypes: relapsing-remitting, secondary progressive, progressive-relapsing; some patients unannotated. Study findings and constraints: Controls' normalized Chao1 diversity significantly exceeded that of multiple sclerosis patients. Elevated frequency relative to controls characterized four to six TRBV segments in patients, TRBV5-6, TRBV5-1 and TRBV20-1 among them.

The library was made from cDNA and included unique molecular identifiers. Each sample of about 0.95 to 11 million input T cells yielded approximately 500,000 cDNA molecules, so each molecule approximated one T cell. TCRdb recomputed calls from the PCR reads with MiXCR, one row per CDR3 protein. This sample has roughly 410,000 distinct CDR3 sequences, with roughly 38% found just once. A word on this clonotype: Its matching antigen is unknown.

The CDR3 spans 16 residues. With V trimmed by 2 bases and J by 10 bases, 9 bases remained unmatched. Germline V gene lookup returns CDR1 SGHRS and CDR2 YFSETQ. The V and J genes are TRBV5-1 and TRBJ1-6; 10 bases map to TRBD1. Sequencing was performed on blood. This TCR was sampled from a girl aged 10 to 17 with multiple sclerosis. The CDR3 nucleotides read TGCGCCAGCAGCTTAGGAGGGACAGGGGAAAGCTCACCCCTCCACTTT. Amino acids: CASSLGGTGESSPLHF.